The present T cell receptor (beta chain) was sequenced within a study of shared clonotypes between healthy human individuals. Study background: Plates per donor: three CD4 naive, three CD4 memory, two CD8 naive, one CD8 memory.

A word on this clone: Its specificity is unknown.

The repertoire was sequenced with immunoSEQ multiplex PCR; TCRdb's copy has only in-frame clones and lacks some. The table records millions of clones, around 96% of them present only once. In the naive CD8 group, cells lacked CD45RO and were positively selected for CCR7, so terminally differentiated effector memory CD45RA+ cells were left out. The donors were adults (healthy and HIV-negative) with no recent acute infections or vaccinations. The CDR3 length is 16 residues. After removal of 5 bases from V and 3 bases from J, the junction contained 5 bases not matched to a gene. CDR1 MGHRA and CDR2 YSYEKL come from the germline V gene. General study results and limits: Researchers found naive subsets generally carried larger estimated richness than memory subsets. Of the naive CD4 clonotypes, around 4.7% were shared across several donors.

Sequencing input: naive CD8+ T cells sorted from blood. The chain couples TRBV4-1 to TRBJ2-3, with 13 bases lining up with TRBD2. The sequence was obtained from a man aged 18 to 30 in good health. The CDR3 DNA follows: TGCGCCAGCAGCTACATGGGACTAGCGGGAACAGATACGCAGTATTTT. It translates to CASSYMGLAGTDTQYF.